One sample yielded the 17 T cell receptor beta chains listed below, sequenced in a study of blood T cell repertoires in COVID-19. The method was immunoSEQ multiplex PCR; TCRdb's version includes in-frame clones alone and lacks a portion of them. The sample includes some 120,000 clones, 90% of them seen just once. Specimen: peripheral blood. The receptors were gathered from a man aged 55 to 70 with COVID-19, enrolled during active disease.

The chain is built from TRBV24-1 and TRBJ2-2, with D perhaps matching TRBD2 (5 bases). The CDR3 has 17 residues. The ends were cut back, 3 bases at V and 3 bases at J, with 16 bases in the middle. Germline assignment: CDR1 KGHDR and CDR2 SFDVKD. CDR3 loop: CATSDTRGWVDTGELFF. The CDR3 DNA follows: TGTGCCACCAGTGATACCCGGGGTTGGGTTGACACCGGGGAGCTGTTTTTT.

The V gene is TRBV5-1, the J gene TRBJ1-1, with TRBD1 matching 7 bases. Germline lookup yields CDR1 SGHRS and CDR2 YFSETQ. Losses at the gene ends were 5 bases for V and 6 bases for J; bases not matched to a gene: 10. The CDR3 length is 14 residues. The CDR3 here is CASRRDSGTSEAFF. The CDR3 DNA is TGCGCCAGCAGACGGGACAGCGGAACATCTGAAGCTTTCTTT.

This sequence joins TRBV6-5 and TRBJ2-7, with 9 bases fitting TRBD1. V shed 5 bases and J 4 bases; nucleotides not matched to a gene: 6. In germline, CDR1 is MNHEY, CDR2 SVGAGI. This CDR3 has 14 residues. The CDR3 loop reads CASSRTGAEYEQYF. Written as DNA, the CDR3 is TGTGCCAGCAGTAGGACAGGGGCAGAATACGAGCAGTACTTC.

The rearrangement links TRBV2 to TRBJ1-1; D may be TRBD1 (6 bases). V dropped 7 bases and J dropped 2 bases, with 17 bases sitting between them. Per germline, CDR1 SNHLY and CDR2 FYNNEI. The CDR3 runs to 15 residues. The CDR3 DNA is TGTGCCAGCAAGGAGGCAGGGGCGCTAAACACTGAAGCTTTCTTT. It is translated as CASKEAGALNTEAFF.

This chain joins TRBV19 and TRBJ2-3; 7 nucleotides align to TRBD2. Germline CDR1 and CDR2: LNHDA and SQIVND (reference sequence). The CDR3 has 14 amino acids. V lost 1 base, J lost 3 bases, and 1 base stayed unmatched. CDR3 nucleotides: TGTGCCAGTAGTATAGTACTAGCGACAGATACGCAGTATTTT. It encodes CASSIVLATDTQYF.

The chain's CDR3 is CASSRLAGGGETQYF. CDR3 DNA: TGTGCCAGTAGTAGACTAGCGGGAGGTGGGGAGACCCAGTACTTC. V and J are TRBV19 and TRBJ2-5; 13 positions agree with TRBD2. This CDR3 region has 15 residues. V dropped 4 bases and J dropped 5; count of bases not matched to a gene: 4. CDR1 is LNHDA, CDR2 SQIVND, per germline (reference sequence). The full variable domain, its missing parts supplied by reference TRBV19 and TRBJ2-5, is DGGITQSPKYLFRKEGQNVTLSCEQNLNHDAMYWYRQDPGQGLRLIYYSQIVNDFQKGDIAEGYSVSREKKESFPLTVTSAQKNPTAFYLCASSRLAGGGETQYFGPGTRLLVL.

The chain couples TRBV5-6 to TRBJ1-1, with D maybe TRBD1 (6 bases). Germline V gene data show CDR1 as SGHDT and CDR2 as YYEEEE. The CDR3 runs 14 residues. Trimming took off 4 bases at V and 5 bases at J, with 15 bases between the two ends. As DNA, the CDR3 is TGTGCCAGCAGCGCGGACAGCGATGATACTGAAGCTTTCTTT. Amino acid sequence: CASSADSDDTEAFF.

The rearrangement joins TRBV6-6 to TRBJ1-5, with D possibly TRBD1 on 6 matching bases. Germline CDR1 MNHNY, CDR2 SVGAGI (reference sequence). Trimming stripped 5 bases from V and 0 bases from J, with 11 bases between. The CDR3 covers 15 residues. The chain's CDR3 is CASSRTEHSNQPQHF. The DNA of the CDR3 is TGTGCCAGCAGTCGGACAGAACATAGCAATCAGCCCCAGCATTTT.

This chain uses TRBV15 with TRBJ1-2, with D uncertain. Germline assignment: CDR1 LNHNV and CDR2 YYDKDF (reference sequence). The V end was cut by 0 bases, the J end by 6 bases, with 14 bases between. This CDR3 region has 15 residues. The CDR3 loop reads CATSRDRAAVNGYTF. The CDR3 bases are TGTGCCACCAGCAGAGATAGGGCAGCGGTCAATGGCTACACCTTC.

The chain uses TRBV7-2 and TRBJ1-2; D is unclear. Germline V gene sequence: CDR1 SGHTA, CDR2 FQGNSA. The CDR3 runs to 17 residues. V shed 0 bases and J shed 2 bases, with 16 bases lying between them. CDR3 sequence: CASSLAGATSLNYGYTF. The CDR3 nucleotides are TGTGCCAGCAGCTTAGCGGGAGCGACTTCTTTAAACTATGGCTACACCTTC.

The V gene is TRBV24-1, the J gene TRBJ2-1, with D tentatively TRBD2 (7 bases). The CDR3 runs 17 residues. In germline, CDR1 is KGHDR, CDR2 SFDVKD. The V end was cut by 3 bases, the J end by 5 bases, with 19 bases between. In nucleotides, the CDR3 is TGTGCCACCAGTGATAGGGGGGAGGGCGCGCAAAACAATGAGCAGTTCTTC. It yields the protein CATSDRGEGAQNNEQFF.

V usage is TRBV25-1 and J usage is TRBJ2-1, with TRBD1 identical over 7 bases. There are 15 residues in the CDR3. Germline V lookup: CDR1 MGHDK, CDR2 SYGVNS. Trimming at V came to 6 bases and at J to 1 base, leaving 6 bases not matched to a gene. The CDR3 DNA is TGTGCCAGCAGCCATGACAGGGCTTCCTACAATGAGCAGTTCTTC. Protein: CASSHDRASYNEQFF.

This chain links TRBV10-3 with TRBJ2-3; 8 bases agree with TRBD2. This CDR3 is built from 16 residues. Germline CDR1 reads ENHRY; CDR2 reads SYGVKD. After removal of 5 bases from V and 2 bases from J, the junction contained 9 bases not matched to a gene. The CDR3 spells CAISRSSGQTTDTQYF. As DNA, the CDR3 is TGTGCCATCAGTCGCTCTAGCGGGCAGACCACAGATACGCAGTATTTT.

The V call is TRBV28, the J call TRBJ2-1, with D perhaps matching TRBD2 (6 bases). There are 16 residues in the CDR3. V was shortened by 5 bases and J by 4 bases, with 18 bases between the two germline ends. Looked up from germline, CDR1 is MDHEN and CDR2 is SYDVKM. The CDR3 bases are TGTGCCAGCAGTATTGGGACTGACTTTCTTTACAATGAGCAGTTCTTC. It specifies CASSIGTDFLYNEQFF.

This chain joins TRBV7-2 and TRBJ1-5; D is undetermined. The V end was cut by 2 bases, the J end by 0 bases, with 11 bases between. The V gene's germline CDR1 is SGHTA and CDR2 FQGNSA. The CDR3 is 16 residues long. CDR3 loop: CASSLTNSYSNQPQHF. The CDR3 DNA follows: TGTGCCAGCAGCTTAACCAACAGTTATAGCAATCAGCCCCAGCATTTT. Filled out from reference TRBV7-2 and TRBJ1-5, the complete variable domain reads GAGVSQSPSNKVTEKGKDVELRCDPISGHTALYWYRQSLGQGLEFLIYFQGNSAPDKSGLPSDRFSAERTGGSVSTLTIQRTQQEDSAVYLCASSLTNSYSNQPQHFGDGTRLSIL.

With regard to this clone: Within the sample, other DNA sequences also encode this same CDR3. The chain is built from TRBV7-3 and TRBJ2-3; 9 bases map to TRBD2. The trim removed 4 bases at V and 2 bases at J, leaving 4 bases unmatched. Germline V gene lookup returns CDR1 SGHTA and CDR2 FQGTGA. The CDR3 length is 15 residues. This CDR3 is CASSSLAGVTDTQYF. The CDR3 DNA sequence: TGTGCCAGCAGCTCATTAGCGGGAGTCACAGATACGCAGTATTTT. Looking up the rest from reference TRBV7-3 and TRBJ2-3 gives the full variable domain: GAGVSQTPSNKVTEKGKYVELRCDPISGHTALYWYRQSLGQGPEFLIYFQGTGAADDSGLPNDRFFAVRPEGSVSTLKIQRTERGDSAVYLCASSSLAGVTDTQYFGPGTRLTVL.

The J gene is TRBJ2-1, the V gene TRBV2; tentative D call: TRBD2 (5 bases). V gave up 7 bases and J gave up 2 bases, with 15 bases separating them. The CDR3 is 15 residues long. Germline CDR1 and CDR2: SNHLY and FYNNEI. This chain's CDR3 is CASTSPAGTYNEQFF. The CDR3 DNA is TGTGCCAGCACCAGTCCGGCCGGGACCTACAATGAGCAGTTCTTC.